These 3 T cell receptor beta chains were all obtained from the same sample, sequenced in a study of blood T cell repertoires in COVID-19. Measured with immunoSEQ multiplex PCR; TCRdb has only the in-frame clones, and not every one. This sample has 150,000 to 200,000 clones; around nine tenths occur once, and the top ten carry 2.1%. Specimen: peripheral blood. These receptors were collected from a man in his sixties or seventies with active or convalescent COVID-19.

The chain combines TRBV19 with TRBJ1-5; TRBD1 is a possible D gene (5 bases). CDR1 is LNHDA, CDR2 SQIVND, per germline (reference sequence). Trimming removed 3 bases at V and 0 bases at J, with 12 bases between. This CDR3 is built from 16 residues. The CDR3, as DNA: TGTGCCAGTAGTATTTCCCGACAGACTAGCAATCAGCCCCAGCATTTT. Translating it yields CASSISRQTSNQPQHF.

Regarding this clone: Sequence at one end of the junction differs from germline and may be a read error. The chain couples TRBV7-7 to TRBJ2-1; TRBD2 agrees at 7 bases. Per the germline V gene, CDR1 is SSHAT and CDR2 is FNYEAQ (reference sequence). This CDR3 region has 14 residues. As DNA, the CDR3 is TGTGCTAGCAGCTTAAACGGGGGGACTTATGAGCAGTTCTTC. This gives the protein CASSLNGGTYEQFF. The entire variable domain, with the rest obtained from reference TRBV7-7 and TRBJ2-1, is as follows: GAGVSQSPRYKVTKRGQDVTLRCDPISSHATLYWYQQALGQGPEFLTYFNYEAQPDKSGLPSDRFSAERPEGSISTLTIQRTEQRDSAMYRCASSLNGGTYEQFFGPGTRLTVL.

The chain links TRBV10-3 to TRBJ2-3; 7 bases fit TRBD1. The CDR3 is 16 amino acids. Germline V lookup: CDR1 ENHRY, CDR2 SYGVKD. V was clipped by 3 bases and J by 2 bases; unmatched bases: 8. The CDR3 DNA sequence: TGTGCCATCAGTGAACCATTCAGGGGGATCACAGATACGCAGTATTTT. Encoded protein: CAISEPFRGITDTQYF.